A selection of T cell receptor beta chains follows, all from one sample in a study of identical twins. Each CDR3 protein gets one entry after TCRdb re-called the 5' RACE reads with MiXCR. The sample has about 810,000 distinct CDR3 sequences; around an eighth are singletons. These data were also filed under a second study, of yellow fever vaccine responses in identical twins.

Sequencing was done on a sample of PBMCs. The receptors were gathered from a woman younger than 30 in good health. The CDR3 runs from the conserved cysteine through the conserved F or W. A D gene is named only where the DNA matches it firmly. Clone size is not always given. Where it is, it says once, few, many or a class for expanded clones.

V	J	size	D	CDR3	DNA
TRBV12-3/TRBV12-4	TRBJ1-1	few	NA	CASRVGGVNLLAFF	TGTGCCAGCAGGGTCGGGGGGGTTAATTTACTCGCTTTCTTT
TRBV6-4	TRBJ2-3	few	TRBD2	CASSDSTSGRDTQYF	TGTGCCAGCAGTGACTCGACTAGCGGGAGAGATACGCAGTATTTT
TRBV3-1	TRBJ2-3	few	NA	CASSQEWPGRTDTQYF	TGTGCCAGCAGCCAAGAATGGCCGGGCCGCACAGATACGCAGTATTTT
TRBV5-1	TRBJ2-3	few	NA	CASSLVREYTDTQYF	TGCGCCAGCAGCTTGGTTAGGGAGTACACAGATACGCAGTATTTT
TRBV12-3/TRBV12-4	TRBJ2-5	few	NA	CASRELGLGQETQYF	TGTGCCAGCAGGGAACTAGGCCTAGGGCAAGAGACCCAGTACTTC
TRBV29-1	TRBJ2-2	few	NA	CSVAAGTGELFF	TGCAGCGTTGCCGCAGGAACCGGGGAGCTGTTTTTT
TRBV2	TRBJ2-1	NA	TRBD1	CASKQPGQGYNEQFF	TGTGCCAGCAAACAACCGGGACAGGGTTACAATGAGCAGTTCTTC
TRBV28	TRBJ2-1	NA	NA	CASTPGGQNNEQFF	TGTGCCAGCACCCCAGGCGGGCAAAACAATGAGCAGTTCTTC
TRBV12-5	TRBJ2-7	many	NA	CATRGVSYEQYF	TGTGCTACCAGGGGGGTCTCCTACGAGCAGTACTTC
TRBV20-1	TRBJ2-3	few	NA	CSAREGKTSSTDTQYF	TGCAGTGCTAGAGAGGGAAAGACTTCTAGCACAGATACGCAGTATTTT
TRBV7-2	TRBJ1-5	NA	TRBD1	CASSSGTGASNQPQHF	TGTGCCAGCAGCTCCGGGACAGGGGCCAGCAATCAGCCCCAGCATTTT
TRBV24-1	TRBJ1-5	NA	NA	CATSDAGHLLNQPQHF	TGTGCCACCAGTGATGCCGGACACTTACTTAATCAGCCCCAGCATTTT
TRBV10-3	TRBJ1-2	NA	NA	CAIRAGENYGYTF	TGTGCCATCCGGGCGGGGGAAAACTATGGCTACACCTTC
TRBV27	TRBJ2-3	NA	NA	CASSFLQHTDTQYF	TGTGCCAGCAGTTTTTTACAGCACACAGATACGCAGTATTTT
TRBV20-1	TRBJ2-4	few	NA	CSARRQTLAKNIQYF	TGCAGTGCTAGACGACAGACCCTAGCCAAAAACATTCAGTACTTC
TRBV20-1	TRBJ2-3	few	NA	CSARDPGAHTDTQYF	TGCAGTGCTAGAGATCCGGGGGCCCACACAGATACGCAGTATTTT
TRBV4-1	TRBJ2-2	NA	TRBD2	CASSQEGAGGWFGELFF	TGCGCCAGCAGCCAAGAGGGAGCGGGGGGCTGGTTTGGGGAGCTGTTTTTT
TRBV20-1	TRBJ2-1	few	NA	CSAMGQDRNEQFF	TGCAGTGCAATGGGGCAGGACCGCAATGAGCAGTTCTTC
TRBV11-2	TRBJ2-7	few	NA	CASSLMAVAEQYF	TGTGCCAGCAGCTTAATGGCTGTTGCCGAGCAGTACTTC
TRBV29-1	TRBJ2-2	few	NA	CSVVTNTGELFF	TGCAGCGTTGTCACGAACACCGGGGAGCTGTTTTTT
TRBV7-9	TRBJ1-6	NA	TRBD1	CASSQQTGESPLHF	TGTGCCAGCAGCCAACAGACAGGGGAGTCACCCCTCCACTTT
TRBV28	TRBJ2-1	once	NA	CASMTVGYNEQFF	TGTGCCAGCATGACCGTGGGTTACAATGAGCAGTTCTTC
TRBV2	TRBJ1-1	few	NA	CASRPRQTNTEAFF	TGTGCCAGCAGGCCACGACAGACGAACACTGAAGCTTTCTTT
TRBV10-3	TRBJ2-1	NA	NA	CAISESFRYNEQFF	TGTGCCATCAGTGAGTCGTTTCGTTACAATGAGCAGTTCTTC
TRBV6-6	TRBJ2-3	NA	NA	CASEVARTDTQYF	TGTGCCAGCGAGGTAGCCCGCACAGATACGCAGTATTTT
TRBV3-1	TRBJ2-2	few	TRBD2	CASVGLAPGELFF	TGTGCCAGCGTGGGACTAGCTCCCGGGGAGCTGTTTTTT
TRBV5-1	TRBJ2-1	NA	NA	CASSPSLGGYNEQFF	TGCGCCAGCAGCCCCTCCTTGGGGGGCTACAATGAGCAGTTCTTC
TRBV4-1	TRBJ2-7	NA	TRBD1	CASSQAAGQGVYEQYF	TGCGCCAGCAGCCAAGCGGCGGGACAGGGCGTCTACGAGCAGTACTTC
TRBV7-2	TRBJ2-3	NA	NA	CASSSAMVGFSGRTQYF	TGTGCCAGCAGCTCTGCGATGGTGGGGTTTTCGGGGAGAACGCAGTATTTT
TRBV6-1	TRBJ2-1	NA	TRBD2	CASLVLSGGAGNEQFF	TGTGCCAGCTTAGTGCTGAGCGGGGGGGCGGGTAATGAGCAGTTCTTC
TRBV23-1	TRBJ2-1	NA	NA	CASSQTLRRTDNEQFF	TGCGCCAGCAGTCAAACCCTAAGGCGGACAGACAATGAGCAGTTCTTC
TRBV10-3	TRBJ1-1	many	NA	CAISGGENTEAFF	TGTGCCATCAGTGGGGGAGAGAACACTGAAGCTTTCTTT
TRBV20-1	TRBJ2-5	few	NA	CSARDRTLGETQYF	TGCAGTGCTAGAGATCGGACGCTTGGGGAGACCCAGTACTTC
TRBV3-1	TRBJ1-2	NA	NA	CASSQEGEGPGGYTF	TGTGCCAGCAGCCAAGAAGGAGAAGGGCCGGGGGGCTACACCTTC
TRBV7-9	TRBJ1-3	few	TRBD1	CASSLRTGERNTIYF	TGTGCCAGCAGCCTACGGACAGGGGAGAGAAACACCATATATTTT
TRBV6-5	TRBJ1-1	few	NA	CASSYLDMKNTEAFF	TGTGCCAGCAGTTACCTAGACATGAAGAACACTGAAGCTTTCTTT
TRBV20-1	TRBJ2-2	NA	NA	CSARDFSTGELFF	TGCAGTGCTAGAGATTTTTCCACCGGGGAGCTGTTTTTT
TRBV30	TRBJ2-2	few	TRBD2	CAWSVWLAGGRNTGELFF	TGTGCCTGGAGTGTTTGGCTAGCGGGAGGGCGCAACACCGGGGAGCTGTTTTTT
TRBV12-3/TRBV12-4	TRBJ2-3	few	NA	CASSFGRRTDTQYF	TGTGCCAGCAGTTTCGGCAGGAGGACAGATACGCAGTATTTT
TRBV12-3/TRBV12-4	TRBJ2-7	few	NA	CASSLVTPSGQYF	TGTGCCAGCAGTTTAGTGACTCCATCGGGGCAGTACTTC
TRBV4-1	TRBJ2-7	NA	TRBD2	CASSLGLAKASYEQYF	TGCGCCAGCAGCCTGGGACTAGCGAAAGCCTCCTACGAGCAGTACTTC
TRBV27	TRBJ2-2	few	NA	CASTDRLNTGELFF	TGTGCCAGCACCGACAGATTAAACACCGGGGAGCTGTTTTTT
TRBV2	TRBJ2-5	few	TRBD2	CASSSGLAGGIRETQYF	TGTGCCAGCAGTTCGGGACTAGCGGGAGGGATCAGAGAGACCCAGTACTTC